The rows below give T cell receptor beta chains drawn from one sample of a study of PD-1 blockade in classical Hodgkin lymphoma. TCRdb's copy holds only in-frame clones and misses some; the assay was immunoSEQ multiplex PCR. The profile shows about 44,000 clones, 60% to 70% of them singletons. The source was peripheral blood mononuclear cells (PBMCs), collected before the fourth cycle of nivolumab. These receptors came from a human donor with classical Hodgkin lymphoma. CDR3s include the opening cysteine and the closing phenylalanine or tryptophan. D genes are given only for firm matches. Clone sizes are given selectively: once, few, many, or a class where the clone is expanded.

d_call: -
j_call: TRBJ2-7
clone_size: -
v_call: TRBV10-3
cdr3_aa: CAISEAAYEQYF
cdr3_nt: TGTGCCATCAGTGAAGCGGCCTACGAGCAGTACTTC

d_call: TRBD1
j_call: TRBJ1-4
clone_size: -
v_call: TRBV27
cdr3_aa: CASSDRGRYEKLFF
cdr3_nt: TGTGCCAGCAGCGACAGGGGCCGATATGAAAAACTGTTTTTT

d_call: -
j_call: TRBJ2-7
clone_size: -
v_call: TRBV7-9
cdr3_aa: CASSLRMESEQYF
cdr3_nt: TGTGCCAGCAGCTTAAGAATGGAAAGCGAGCAGTACTTC

d_call: -
j_call: TRBJ1-2
clone_size: -
v_call: TRBV5-4
cdr3_aa: CASSLRGPSHGYTF
cdr3_nt: TGTGCCAGCAGCTTGAGGGGCCCAAGCCATGGCTACACCTTC

d_call: -
j_call: TRBJ1-2
clone_size: -
v_call: TRBV28
cdr3_aa: CASRSIPYGYTF
cdr3_nt: TGTGCCAGCAGATCAATCCCATATGGCTACACCTTC

d_call: TRBD1
j_call: TRBJ1-1
clone_size: few
v_call: TRBV7-9
cdr3_aa: CASSLDTGGADEAFF
cdr3_nt: TGTGCCAGCAGCTTAGATACAGGGGGCGCCGATGAAGCTTTCTTT

d_call: TRBD2
j_call: TRBJ2-3
clone_size: -
v_call: TRBV4-2
cdr3_aa: CASTQDLAVGSDTQYF
cdr3_nt: TGTGCCAGCACCCAGGATCTAGCGGTGGGCTCAGATACGCAGTATTTT

d_call: -
j_call: TRBJ2-3
clone_size: once
v_call: TRBV6-4
cdr3_aa: CASSEGSRFTDTQYF
cdr3_nt: TGTGCCAGCAGTGAAGGGAGTAGGTTCACAGATACGCAGTATTTT

d_call: -
j_call: TRBJ2-2
clone_size: few
v_call: TRBV6-6
cdr3_aa: CASEAGWDTGELFF
cdr3_nt: TGTGCCTCTGAGGCAGGGTGGGACACCGGGGAGCTGTTTTTT

d_call: -
j_call: TRBJ1-4
clone_size: -
v_call: TRBV28
cdr3_aa: CASSLTGGDRRRVKLFF
cdr3_nt: TGTGCCAGCAGTTTGACTGGTGGGGATCGTCGCCGGGTAAAACTGTTTTTT

d_call: TRBD1
j_call: TRBJ1-6
clone_size: medium-sized
v_call: TRBV28
cdr3_aa: CASRAEDRASSPLHF
cdr3_nt: TGTGCCAGCAGAGCAGAGGACAGGGCAAGTTCACCCCTCCACTTT

d_call: -
j_call: TRBJ2-2
clone_size: -
v_call: TRBV7-2
cdr3_aa: CASSQNTYQGSGELFF
cdr3_nt: TGTGCCAGCAGCCAAAACACTTACCAAGGATCTGGGGAGCTGTTTTTT

d_call: -
j_call: TRBJ2-6
clone_size: -
v_call: TRBV4-1
cdr3_aa: CASSLGISGANVLTF
cdr3_nt: TGCGCCAGCAGCCTGGGGATCTCTGGGGCCAACGTCCTGACTTTC

d_call: -
j_call: TRBJ1-4
clone_size: -
v_call: TRBV25-1
cdr3_aa: CASSGTFGRSNEKLFF
cdr3_nt: TGTGCCAGCAGTGGGACCTTTGGTCGTTCTAATGAAAAACTGTTTTTT

d_call: TRBD1
j_call: TRBJ2-5
clone_size: many
v_call: TRBV18
cdr3_aa: CASSPIPGQKETQYF
cdr3_nt: TGTGCCAGCTCACCCATCCCGGGACAGAAGGAGACCCAGTACTTC

d_call: TRBD1
j_call: TRBJ1-2
clone_size: -
v_call: TRBV6-5
cdr3_aa: CASSWTGNYGYTF
cdr3_nt: TGTGCCAGCAGTTGGACAGGAAACTATGGCTACACCTTC

d_call: TRBD1
j_call: TRBJ1-3
clone_size: -
v_call: TRBV5-4
cdr3_aa: CASSSQGGSGNTIYF
cdr3_nt: TGTGCCAGCAGCTCTCAGGGGGGCTCTGGAAACACCATATATTTT

d_call: TRBD1
j_call: TRBJ1-4
clone_size: -
v_call: TRBV28
cdr3_aa: CASSPDRGQGKLFF
cdr3_nt: TGTGCCAGCAGCCCGGACAGGGGGCAAGGAAAACTGTTTTTT

d_call: -
j_call: TRBJ1-1
clone_size: -
v_call: TRBV4-3
cdr3_aa: CASSQGPQLNTEAFF
cdr3_nt: TGCGCCAGCAGCCAAGGCCCACAATTGAACACTGAAGCTTTCTTT

d_call: TRBD2
j_call: TRBJ2-3
clone_size: -
v_call: TRBV4-3
cdr3_aa: CASSRLGSGGTDTQYF
cdr3_nt: TGCGCCAGCAGCCGCCTCGGGAGCGGGGGCACAGATACGCAGTATTTT

d_call: -
j_call: TRBJ2-1
clone_size: -
v_call: TRBV6-5
cdr3_aa: CASSYSGLPFTDEQFF
cdr3_nt: TGTGCCAGCAGTTACTCGGGACTGCCGTTCACGGATGAGCAGTTCTTC

d_call: -
j_call: TRBJ2-3
clone_size: few
v_call: TRBV7-2
cdr3_aa: CASSPRGADTQYF
cdr3_nt: TGTGCCAGCAGCCCCAGGGGCGCAGATACGCAGTATTTT

d_call: TRBD1
j_call: TRBJ2-7
clone_size: -
v_call: TRBV7-2
cdr3_aa: CASSLGQTYYEQYF
cdr3_nt: TGTGCCAGCAGCTTGGGACAGACCTACTACGAGCAGTACTTC

d_call: -
j_call: TRBJ1-5
clone_size: -
v_call: TRBV7-6
cdr3_aa: CASSLINQPQHF
cdr3_nt: TGTGCCAGCAGCTTAATTAATCAGCCCCAGCATTTT

d_call: -
j_call: TRBJ1-1
clone_size: -
v_call: TRBV5-1
cdr3_aa: CASSWVGTEAFF
cdr3_nt: TGCGCCAGCAGTTGGGTGGGGACTGAAGCTTTCTTT

d_call: -
j_call: TRBJ2-1
clone_size: few
v_call: TRBV7-2
cdr3_aa: CASSLRGTNEQFF
cdr3_nt: TGTGCCAGCAGCTTAAGGGGAACCAATGAGCAGTTCTTC

d_call: -
j_call: TRBJ2-1
clone_size: -
v_call: TRBV6-1
cdr3_aa: CASRYRRAGYNEQFF
cdr3_nt: TGTGCCAGCAGATATCGGCGGGCGGGCTACAATGAGCAGTTCTTC

d_call: -
j_call: TRBJ2-7
clone_size: -
v_call: TRBV6-5
cdr3_aa: CASSYYGLTYEQYF
cdr3_nt: TGTGCCAGCAGTTACTATGGACTAACCTACGAGCAGTACTTC

d_call: -
j_call: TRBJ1-1
clone_size: -
v_call: TRBV30
cdr3_aa: CAWSFSGLQGSAEAFF
cdr3_nt: TGTGCCTGGAGTTTTAGCGGCCTTCAGGGATCCGCTGAAGCTTTCTTT

d_call: TRBD1
j_call: TRBJ1-2
clone_size: -
v_call: TRBV5-4
cdr3_aa: CASSAGGTGVESYGYTF
cdr3_nt: TGTGCCAGCAGCGCGGGCGGGACAGGGGTGGAAAGCTATGGCTACACCTTC

d_call: TRBD1
j_call: TRBJ1-1
clone_size: -
v_call: TRBV20-1
cdr3_aa: CSARVLDRGF
cdr3_nt: TGCAGTGCTAGAGTCCTGGACAGGGGGTTC

d_call: TRBD2
j_call: TRBJ2-3
clone_size: -
v_call: TRBV5-8
cdr3_aa: CASSWKRGNTDTQYF
cdr3_nt: TGTGCCAGCAGCTGGAAGCGGGGGAACACAGATACGCAGTATTTT

d_call: -
j_call: TRBJ1-1
clone_size: -
v_call: TRBV5-1
cdr3_aa: CASSLGGSMNTEAFF
cdr3_nt: TGCGCCAGCAGCTTGGGGGGGTCGATGAACACTGAAGCTTTCTTT

d_call: -
j_call: TRBJ2-3
clone_size: -
v_call: TRBV28
cdr3_aa: CASSFGQRPTDTQYF
cdr3_nt: TGTGCCAGCAGTTTTGGTCAGAGACCCACAGATACGCAGTATTTT

d_call: -
j_call: TRBJ2-2
clone_size: -
v_call: TRBV2
cdr3_aa: CASMAGVHTGELFF
cdr3_nt: TGTGCCAGCATGGCAGGCGTCCACACCGGGGAGCTGTTTTTT

d_call: -
j_call: TRBJ1-2
clone_size: -
v_call: TRBV7-9
cdr3_aa: CASSLSKASAPKGYTF
cdr3_nt: TGTGCCAGCAGCTTGTCCAAGGCGTCAGCTCCTAAGGGCTACACCTTC

d_call: -
j_call: TRBJ1-2
clone_size: once
v_call: TRBV9
cdr3_aa: CASSPGGGYYGYTF
cdr3_nt: TGTGCCAGCAGCCCCGGGGGGGGATACTATGGCTACACCTTC

d_call: -
j_call: TRBJ1-1
clone_size: -
v_call: TRBV19
cdr3_aa: CASSISVSTEAFF
cdr3_nt: TGTGCCAGTAGTATTAGTGTAAGCACTGAAGCTTTCTTT

d_call: -
j_call: TRBJ2-3
clone_size: -
v_call: TRBV29-1
cdr3_aa: CSVEDTPEHSTDTQYF
cdr3_nt: TGCAGCGTTGAAGATACCCCAGAACATAGCACAGATACGCAGTATTTT

d_call: -
j_call: TRBJ1-2
clone_size: few
v_call: TRBV5-6
cdr3_aa: CASSPAAGRTYGYTF
cdr3_nt: TGTGCCAGCAGCCCGGCGGCAGGGAGGACCTATGGCTACACCTTC

d_call: -
j_call: TRBJ2-2
clone_size: -
v_call: TRBV19
cdr3_aa: CASSIVAGTGELFF
cdr3_nt: TGTGCCAGTAGTATAGTAGCAGGCACCGGGGAGCTGTTTTTT

d_call: -
j_call: TRBJ1-1
clone_size: -
v_call: TRBV29-1
cdr3_aa: CSASGGPLLMNTEAFF
cdr3_nt: TGCAGCGCGTCGGGGGGGCCGCTTTTAATGAACACTGAAGCTTTCTTT

d_call: -
j_call: TRBJ1-2
clone_size: few
v_call: TRBV7-8
cdr3_aa: CASSLIMGGNYGYTF
cdr3_nt: TGTGCCAGCAGCTTAATTATGGGGGGGAACTATGGCTACACCTTC

d_call: TRBD1
j_call: TRBJ1-1
clone_size: -
v_call: TRBV5-1
cdr3_aa: CASSSGQGATEAFF
cdr3_nt: TGCGCCAGCAGCTCTGGACAGGGGGCCACTGAAGCTTTCTTT

d_call: -
j_call: TRBJ2-7
clone_size: few
v_call: TRBV9
cdr3_aa: CASSVLPGILYEQYF
cdr3_nt: TGTGCCAGCAGCGTACTTCCAGGAATTTTATACGAGCAGTACTTC

d_call: -
j_call: TRBJ2-1
clone_size: few
v_call: TRBV10-3
cdr3_aa: CAIRGDHNEQFF
cdr3_nt: TGTGCCATCAGGGGGGACCACAATGAGCAGTTCTTC

d_call: -
j_call: TRBJ2-5
clone_size: few
v_call: TRBV4-2
cdr3_aa: CASSQELSGKETQYF
cdr3_nt: TGTGCCAGCAGCCAAGAGTTATCAGGGAAAGAGACCCAGTACTTC

d_call: -
j_call: TRBJ1-2
clone_size: -
v_call: TRBV29-1
cdr3_aa: CSVTNLGGVNYGYTF
cdr3_nt: TGCAGCGTTACAAATCTCGGTGGCGTCAACTATGGCTACACCTTC

d_call: -
j_call: TRBJ1-2
clone_size: -
v_call: TRBV18
cdr3_aa: CASSPRREGNYGYTF
cdr3_nt: TGTGCCAGCTCACCCCGCCGGGAGGGAAACTATGGCTACACCTTC

d_call: TRBD1
j_call: TRBJ1-2
clone_size: -
v_call: TRBV7-8
cdr3_aa: CASSLGTGNGYTF
cdr3_nt: TGTGCCAGCAGCTTAGGGACAGGGAATGGCTACACCTTC

d_call: -
j_call: TRBJ1-5
clone_size: -
v_call: TRBV6-1
cdr3_aa: CASSVVNRGSNQPQHF
cdr3_nt: TGTGCCAGCAGTGTTGTAAACCGGGGAAGCAATCAGCCCCAGCATTTT

d_call: -
j_call: TRBJ2-3
clone_size: -
v_call: TRBV28
cdr3_aa: CASRPDPADTQYF
cdr3_nt: TGTGCCAGCAGACCCGACCCTGCGGATACGCAGTATTTT

d_call: TRBD2
j_call: TRBJ2-2
clone_size: once
v_call: TRBV28
cdr3_aa: CASRRGRATGELFF
cdr3_nt: TGTGCCAGCAGACGCGGGAGGGCCACCGGGGAGCTGTTTTTT

d_call: TRBD1
j_call: TRBJ2-7
clone_size: few
v_call: TRBV11-3
cdr3_aa: CASSPTTGSYEQYF
cdr3_nt: TGTGCCAGCAGCCCAACGACAGGGAGCTACGAGCAGTACTTC

d_call: -
j_call: TRBJ2-7
clone_size: -
v_call: TRBV5-1
cdr3_aa: CASSYSGATYEQYF
cdr3_nt: TGCGCCAGCAGCTATTCCGGGGCGACCTACGAGCAGTACTTC